This is a list of T cell receptor beta chains from one sample in a study of coeliac disease. Using immunoSEQ multiplex PCR, the repertoire was profiled, and TCRdb retains in-frame clones only, with some absent. This sample has approximately 8,500 clones, with 57% found just once. Source material: intraepithelial lymphocytes from the gut. Every receptor here comes from a woman aged 60-75 years with celiac disease. The CDR3 runs from the conserved cysteine through the conserved F or W. D genes are given only for firm matches. Clone size appears in some rows only: once, few, many, or a class for an expanded clone.

D,V,J,size,DNA,CDR3
TRBD1,TRBV4-1,TRBJ1-2,NA,TGCGCCAGCAGCCAAGAGAAATTAGGACAGGGGGCCTCTAAGAACTATGGCTACACCTTC,CASSQEKLGQGASKNYGYTF
NA,TRBV13,TRBJ1-1,NA,TGTGCCAGCAGCTTAGAAGCTAACACTGAAGCTTTCTTT,CASSLEANTEAFF
TRBD1,TRBV28,TRBJ1-2,few,TGTGCCAGCAGTTCTCCTCGACAGGGCCTCTATGGCTACACCTTC,CASSSPRQGLYGYTF
NA,TRBV2,TRBJ2-1,NA,TGTGCCAGCGGGACGGGGGAATTTGAGCAGTTCTTC,CASGTGEFEQFF
NA,TRBV28,TRBJ1-1,few,TGTGCCAGCAGTTTCGGGGAGAACACTGAAGCTTTCTTT,CASSFGENTEAFF
NA,TRBV5-8,TRBJ2-7,medium-sized,TGTGCCAGCAGCCGGACAGAGGGGCCGTACGAGCAGTACTTC,CASSRTEGPYEQYF
NA,TRBV19,TRBJ1-4,NA,TGTGCCAGTACCCTCAGGGGAGCCGGTGAAAAACTGTTTTTT,CASTLRGAGEKLFF
NA,TRBV5-6,TRBJ2-1,NA,TGTGCCAGCAGCTTTCAAGCAGGATACAATGAGCAGTTCTTC,CASSFQAGYNEQFF
TRBD2,TRBV11-3,TRBJ2-3,NA,TGTGCCAGCAGCACCCCGGGACTAGCGGGGGGGGAACCTCATACGCAGTATTTT,CASSTPGLAGGEPHTQYF
TRBD2,TRBV5-1,TRBJ2-1,NA,TGCGCCAGCAGCTTGGATGGACTAGCGGGACGTGAGCAGTTCTTC,CASSLDGLAGREQFF
TRBD2,TRBV7-6,TRBJ2-1,NA,TGTGCCGTAGCGGGCTCCTACAATGAGCAGTTCTTC,CAVAGSYNEQFF
NA,TRBV6-5,TRBJ2-5,NA,TGTGCCAGCAGTTACGGGAGCCAAGAGACCCAGTACTTC,CASSYGSQETQYF
NA,TRBV7-8,TRBJ2-1,NA,TGTGCCAGCAGCCAGAGACAGAAAACCTACAATGAGCAGTTCTTC,CASSQRQKTYNEQFF
TRBD2,TRBV7-9,TRBJ2-1,NA,TGTGCCAGCAGCCACAAACTAGCGGGGGAAAGTGGTGAGCAGTTCTTC,CASSHKLAGESGEQFF
NA,TRBV28,TRBJ2-7,NA,TGTGCCAGCAGTTTAGTACAGGGAGGGGAGCAGTACTTC,CASSLVQGGEQYF
TRBD1,TRBV6-1,TRBJ2-3,NA,TGTGCCAGCAGTGCGGACAGGACAAGCACAGATACGCAGTATTTT,CASSADRTSTDTQYF
TRBD2,TRBV4-2,TRBJ2-5,NA,TGTGCCAGCAGCCAAGAGGCTAGCGGGGGGGGTGAGACCCAGTACTTC,CASSQEASGGGETQYF
NA,TRBV9,TRBJ1-1,NA,TGTGCCAGCAGCGCCGCGGGCCGCGAAGTGAACACTGAAGCTTTCTTT,CASSAAGREVNTEAFF
NA,TRBV28,TRBJ2-7,NA,TGTGCCAGCAGTTACGTGGGAGGGGGAAGAGGATCCTACGAGCAGTACTTC,CASSYVGGGRGSYEQYF
TRBD1,TRBV6-6,TRBJ1-2,few,TGTGCCAGCAGTGTCACAGGGGGAAGAGACGGATGGGGCTACACCTTC,CASSVTGGRDGWGYTF
NA,TRBV7-3,TRBJ2-6,NA,TGTGCCAGCAGCTTATTGGGGGGAGATTCCCTCACTGGGGCCAACGTCCTGACTTTC,CASSLLGGDSLTGANVLTF
NA,TRBV5-1,TRBJ2-2,NA,TGCGCCAGCAGTGAACACGGGGAGCTGTTTTTT,CASSEHGELFF
TRBD1,TRBV5-6,TRBJ2-7,NA,TGTGCCAGCAGCTTCTGGGACAGGGACCTGGACGAGCAGTACTTC,CASSFWDRDLDEQYF
TRBD1,TRBV9,TRBJ2-7,NA,TGTGCCAGCAGCTTAACAGGGGGAGGCGACGAGCAGTACTTC,CASSLTGGGDEQYF
NA,TRBV11-1,TRBJ2-7,NA,TGTGCCAGCAGCTTAGACCGGGGAAGGAACTACGAGCAGTACTTC,CASSLDRGRNYEQYF
NA,TRBV9,TRBJ2-5,NA,TGTGCCAGCAGTGCCACCCAGGGGGGATCAGAGACCCAGTACTTC,CASSATQGGSETQYF
NA,TRBV27,TRBJ2-7,medium-sized,TGTGCCAGCAGTTTATCCGGAGCCTACTACGAGCAGTACTTC,CASSLSGAYYEQYF
NA,TRBV7-2,TRBJ2-7,NA,TGTGCCAGCACCTTGACCCACAGGGACGAGCAGTACTTC,CASTLTHRDEQYF
TRBD2,TRBV29-1,TRBJ2-7,few,TGCAGCATGTTGGGCGGGAGCTCCTACGAGCAGTACTTC,CSMLGGSSYEQYF
TRBD1,TRBV5-6,TRBJ1-4,NA,TGTGCCAGCAGCTTGGCCTGGGACAGCCGAGGGGAAAAACTGTTTTTT,CASSLAWDSRGEKLFF
NA,TRBV2,TRBJ1-6,NA,TGTGCCAGCAGTGAAGGCAGGGGTCGACGTTCACCCCTCCACTTT,CASSEGRGRRSPLHF
NA,TRBV13,TRBJ2-7,few,TGTGCCAGCAGCTTCCCATCGGGTGAGCAGTACTTC,CASSFPSGEQYF
NA,TRBV11-3,TRBJ2-1,once,TGTGCCAGCAGCTTAATGGCGGGATCTCACAATGAGCAGTTCTTC,CASSLMAGSHNEQFF
NA,TRBV9,TRBJ2-2,NA,TGTGCCAGCAGCGTTATCGACTCTAGGACCGGGGAGCTGTTTTTT,CASSVIDSRTGELFF
TRBD1,TRBV7-3,TRBJ1-1,few,TGTGCCAGCAGCCCGACAGGGGGGTACACTGAAGCTTTCTTT,CASSPTGGYTEAFF
TRBD1,TRBV6-5,TRBJ2-7,medium-sized,TGTGCCAGCAGTCCGCCTGGACAGGGTAGGCAGTACTTC,CASSPPGQGRQYF
NA,TRBV18,TRBJ2-2,NA,TGTGCCAGCCAACGAGGCAGAAACACCGGGGAGCTGTTTTTT,CASQRGRNTGELFF
NA,TRBV5-1,TRBJ2-7,NA,TGCGCCAGCAGCTTCGGGACACCTGTTTACGAGCAGTACTTC,CASSFGTPVYEQYF
TRBD2,TRBV2,TRBJ2-5,few,TGTGCCAGCAGTGGACTAGCGGAGGGGCTCGGGGAGACCCAGTACTTC,CASSGLAEGLGETQYF
TRBD2,TRBV5-1,TRBJ2-3,NA,TGCGCCAGCAGTAGCGGGGGGGCCGAAGGTACGCAGTATTTT,CASSSGGAEGTQYF
TRBD1,TRBV7-2,TRBJ1-5,NA,TGTGCCAGCAGCTTAGGACGACAGGGTAATCAGCCCCAGCATTTT,CASSLGRQGNQPQHF
NA,TRBV9,TRBJ1-5,NA,TGTGCCAGCAGCGTAGGGACAGTAAATCAGCCCCAGCATTTT,CASSVGTVNQPQHF
TRBD2,TRBV7-9,TRBJ2-7,NA,TGTGCCAGCAGCCATAGCGGGACCTACGAGCAGTACTTC,CASSHSGTYEQYF
TRBD2,TRBV5-1,TRBJ2-7,NA,TGCGCCAGCAGCTTGGTCGCTAGCGGATCCTACGAGCAGTACTTC,CASSLVASGSYEQYF
NA,TRBV7-9,TRBJ2-7,NA,TGTGCCAGCAGCCAATTGGGCAGACCCTACGAGCAGTACTTC,CASSQLGRPYEQYF
NA,TRBV2,TRBJ1-4,NA,TGTGCCAGCAGTGAACCCCAAGAAACCTACCCCCTGGAAAAACTGTTTTTT,CASSEPQETYPLEKLFF
TRBD1,TRBV29-1,TRBJ1-1,NA,TGCAGCGCTGGGGAGGGGACAGGGTTCACTGAAGCTTTCTTT,CSAGEGTGFTEAFF
TRBD1,TRBV11-2,TRBJ2-7,once,TGTGCCAGCAGCTCCGGGAACAGGGGGAGCTACGAGCAGTACTTC,CASSSGNRGSYEQYF
NA,TRBV15,TRBJ2-6,few,TGTGCCACCAGCAGTGCCGACTTCAACGTCCTGACTTTC,CATSSADFNVLTF